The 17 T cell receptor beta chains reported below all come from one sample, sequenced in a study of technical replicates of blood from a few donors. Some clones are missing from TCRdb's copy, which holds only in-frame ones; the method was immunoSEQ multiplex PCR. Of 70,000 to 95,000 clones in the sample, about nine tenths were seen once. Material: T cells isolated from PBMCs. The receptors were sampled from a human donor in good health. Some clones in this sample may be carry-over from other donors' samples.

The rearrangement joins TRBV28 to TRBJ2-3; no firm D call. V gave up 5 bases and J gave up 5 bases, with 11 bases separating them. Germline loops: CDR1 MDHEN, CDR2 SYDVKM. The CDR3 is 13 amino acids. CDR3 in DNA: TGTGCCAGCAGTCCCCTGGTCAGAGATACGCAGTATTTT. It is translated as CASSPLVRDTQYF.

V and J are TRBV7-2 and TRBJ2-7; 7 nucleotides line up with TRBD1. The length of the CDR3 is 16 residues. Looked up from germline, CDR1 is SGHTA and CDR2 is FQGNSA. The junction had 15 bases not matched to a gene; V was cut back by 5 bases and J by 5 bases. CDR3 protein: CASSGNRGFVWDEQYF. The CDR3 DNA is TGTGCCAGCAGCGGGAACAGGGGTTTCGTTTGGGACGAGCAGTACTTC. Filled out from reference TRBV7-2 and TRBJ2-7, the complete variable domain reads GAGVSQSPSNKVTEKGKDVELRCDPISGHTALYWYRQSLGQGLEFLIYFQGNSAPDKSGLPSDRFSAERTGGSVSTLTIQRTQQEDSAVYLCASSGNRGFVWDEQYFGPGTRLTVT.

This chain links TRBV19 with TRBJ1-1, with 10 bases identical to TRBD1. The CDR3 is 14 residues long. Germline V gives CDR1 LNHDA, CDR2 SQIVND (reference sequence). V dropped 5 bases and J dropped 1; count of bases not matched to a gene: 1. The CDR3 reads CASSWDRGNTEAFF. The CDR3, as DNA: TGTGCCAGTAGTTGGGACAGGGGGAACACTGAAGCTTTCTTT.

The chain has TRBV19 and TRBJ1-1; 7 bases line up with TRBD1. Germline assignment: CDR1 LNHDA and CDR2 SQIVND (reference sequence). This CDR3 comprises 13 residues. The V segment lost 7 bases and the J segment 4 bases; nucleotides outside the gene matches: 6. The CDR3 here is CASNWPGGTEAFF. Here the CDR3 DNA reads TGTGCCAGTAATTGGCCAGGGGGCACTGAAGCTTTCTTT.

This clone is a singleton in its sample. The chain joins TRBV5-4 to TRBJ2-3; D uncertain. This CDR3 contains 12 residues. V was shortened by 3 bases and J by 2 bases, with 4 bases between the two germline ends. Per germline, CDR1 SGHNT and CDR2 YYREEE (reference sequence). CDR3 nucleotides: TGTGCCAGCAGCTCGTACACAGATACGCAGTATTTT. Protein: CASSSYTDTQYF.

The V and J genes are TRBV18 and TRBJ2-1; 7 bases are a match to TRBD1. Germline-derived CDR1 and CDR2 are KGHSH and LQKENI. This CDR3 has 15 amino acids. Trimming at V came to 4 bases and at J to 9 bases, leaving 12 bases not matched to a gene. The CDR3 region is CASSLIRGIFSEQFF. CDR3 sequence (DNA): TGTGCCAGCTCACTTATCAGGGGGATATTCAGTGAGCAGTTCTTC.

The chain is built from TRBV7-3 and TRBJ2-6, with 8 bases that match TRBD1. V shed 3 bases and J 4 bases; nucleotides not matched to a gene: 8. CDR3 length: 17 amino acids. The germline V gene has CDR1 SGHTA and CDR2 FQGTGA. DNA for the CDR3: TGTGCCAGCAGCTTTGACAGGGGTCTGGAAGGGGCCAACGTCCTGACTTTC. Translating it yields CASSFDRGLEGANVLTF.

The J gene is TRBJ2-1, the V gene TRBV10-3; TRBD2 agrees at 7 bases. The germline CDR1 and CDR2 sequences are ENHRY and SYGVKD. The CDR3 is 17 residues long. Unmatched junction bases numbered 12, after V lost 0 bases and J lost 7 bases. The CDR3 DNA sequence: TGTGCCATCAGTGAGTCAAATTCCCACTTGCGGGGGAATGAGCAGTTCTTC. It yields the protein CAISESNSHLRGNEQFF.

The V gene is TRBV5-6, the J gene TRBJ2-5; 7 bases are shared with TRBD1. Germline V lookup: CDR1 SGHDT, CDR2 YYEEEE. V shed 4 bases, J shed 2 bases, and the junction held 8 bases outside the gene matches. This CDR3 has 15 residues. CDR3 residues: CASSPIGTAQETQYF. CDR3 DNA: TGTGCCAGCAGCCCGATCGGGACAGCTCAAGAGACCCAGTACTTC. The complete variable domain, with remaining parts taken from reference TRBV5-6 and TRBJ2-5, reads DAGVTQSPTHLIKTRGQQVTLRCSPKSGHDTVSWYQQALGQGPQFIFQYYEEEERQRGNFPDRFSGHQFPNYSSELNVNALLLGDSALYLCASSPIGTAQETQYFGPGTRLLVL.

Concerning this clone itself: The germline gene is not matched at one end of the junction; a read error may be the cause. The CDR3 region is CASSLVGSGFSYEQYF. The CDR3 nucleotides read TGTGCTAGCAGCTTAGTCGGGTCAGGGTTCTCCTACGAGCAGTACTTC. The chain uses TRBV7-8 and TRBJ2-7, with a weak D call TRBD1 (5 bases). There are 16 residues in the CDR3. The germline V gene encodes CDR1 SGHVS and CDR2 FQNEAQ. Complete variable domain (other parts from reference TRBV7-8 and TRBJ2-7): GAGVSQSPRYKVAKRGQDVALRCDPISGHVSLFWYQQALGQGPEFLTYFQNEAQLDKSGLPSDRFFAERPEGSVSTLKIQRTQQEDSAVYLCASSLVGSGFSYEQYFGPGTRLTVT.

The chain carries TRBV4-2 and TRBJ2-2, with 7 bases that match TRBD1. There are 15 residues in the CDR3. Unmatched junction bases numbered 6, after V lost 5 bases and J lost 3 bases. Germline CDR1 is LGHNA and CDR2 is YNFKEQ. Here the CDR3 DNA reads TGTGCCAGCAGCGTAAGACAGGGTGACACCGGGGAGCTGTTTTTT. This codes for CASSVRQGDTGELFF.

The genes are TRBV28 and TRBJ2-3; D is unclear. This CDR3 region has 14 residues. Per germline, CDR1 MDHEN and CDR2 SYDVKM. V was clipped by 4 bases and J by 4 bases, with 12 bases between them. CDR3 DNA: TGTGCCAGCAGTTCTTTCTCTCCGTCAGATACGCAGTATTTT. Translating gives CASSSFSPSDTQYF.

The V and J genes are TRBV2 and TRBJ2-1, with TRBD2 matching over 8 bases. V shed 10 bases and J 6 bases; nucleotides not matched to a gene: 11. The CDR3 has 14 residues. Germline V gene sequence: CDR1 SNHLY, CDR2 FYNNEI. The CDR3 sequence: CAILLAEFVNEQFF. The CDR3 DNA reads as TGTGCCATTCTACTAGCGGAGTTTGTCAATGAGCAGTTCTTC. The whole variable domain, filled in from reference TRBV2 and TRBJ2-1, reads EPEVTQTPSHQVTQMGQEVILRCVPISNHLYFYWYRQILGQKVEFLVSFYNNEISEKSEIFDDQFSVERPDGSNFTLKIRSTKLEDSAMYFCAILLAEFVNEQFFGPGTRLTVL.

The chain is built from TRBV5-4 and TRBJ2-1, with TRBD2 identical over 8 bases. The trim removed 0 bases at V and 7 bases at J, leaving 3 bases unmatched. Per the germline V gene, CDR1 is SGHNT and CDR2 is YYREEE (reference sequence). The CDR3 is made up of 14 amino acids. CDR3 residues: CASSLGLAINEQFF. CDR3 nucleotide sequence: TGTGCCAGCAGCTTGGGACTAGCGATTAATGAGCAGTTCTTC. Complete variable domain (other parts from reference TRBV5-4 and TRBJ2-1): ETGVTQSPTHLIKTRGQQVTLRCSSQSGHNTVSWYQQALGQGPQFIFQYYREEENGRGNFPPRFSGLQFPNYSSELNVNALELDDSALYLCASSLGLAINEQFFGPGTRLTVL.

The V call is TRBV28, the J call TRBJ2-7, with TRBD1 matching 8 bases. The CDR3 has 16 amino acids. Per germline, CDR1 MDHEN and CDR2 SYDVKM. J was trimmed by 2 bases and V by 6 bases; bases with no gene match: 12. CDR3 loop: CASSLTEDRETYEQYF. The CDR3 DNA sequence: TGTGCCAGCAGCTTAACGGAGGACAGGGAGACCTACGAGCAGTACTTC.

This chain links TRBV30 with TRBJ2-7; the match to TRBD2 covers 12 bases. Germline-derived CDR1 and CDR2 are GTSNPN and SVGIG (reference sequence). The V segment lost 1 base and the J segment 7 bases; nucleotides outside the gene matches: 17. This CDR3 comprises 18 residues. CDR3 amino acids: CAWSGPRGLAGGPEEQYF. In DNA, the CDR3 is TGTGCCTGGAGTGGGCCCCGAGGGCTAGCGGGAGGGCCTGAGGAGCAGTACTTC.

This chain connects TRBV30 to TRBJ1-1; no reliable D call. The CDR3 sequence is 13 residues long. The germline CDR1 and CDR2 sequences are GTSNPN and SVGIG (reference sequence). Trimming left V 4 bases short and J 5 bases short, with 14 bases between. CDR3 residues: CAWIHGERTEAFF. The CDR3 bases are TGTGCCTGGATTCACGGGGAAAGGACTGAAGCTTTCTTT. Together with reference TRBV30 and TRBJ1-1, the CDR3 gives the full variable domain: SQTIHQWPATLVQPVGSPLSLECTVEGTSNPNLYWYRQAAGRGLQLLFYSVGIGQISSEVPQNLSASRPQDRQFILSSKKLLLSDSGFYLCAWIHGERTEAFFGQGTRLTVV.